The present T cell receptor (beta chain) was sequenced within a study of T cells after yellow fever vaccination. TCRdb re-analysed the 5' RACE reads in MiXCR, keeping a single row per CDR3 protein. The sample has under 700,000 distinct CDR3 sequences, roughly a sixth seen once; the top ten hold approximately 15%. V was trimmed by 1 base and J by 7 bases, leaving 13 bases between them. Germline V gene lookup returns CDR1 SEHNR and CDR2 FQNEAQ (reference sequence). The CDR3 runs to 14 residues. V usage is TRBV7-9 and J usage is TRBJ1-1; D not certain. The TCR comes from a man in his late teens or twenties who received the YFV17D yellow fever vaccine. The sequenced sample was PBMCs, obtained roughly 5 days after the first yellow fever vaccination. The CDR3 loop is CASSLERQQDEAFF. Here the CDR3 DNA reads TGTGCCAGCAGCTTAGAGAGGCAGCAGGATGAAGCTTTCTTT. Full variable domain (rest looked up from reference TRBV7-9 and TRBJ1-1): DTGVSQNPRHKITKRGQNVTFRCDPISEHNRLYWYRQTLGQGPEFLTYFQNEAQLEKSRLLSDRFSAERPKGSFSTLEIQRTEQGDSAMYLCASSLERQQDEAFFGQGTRLTVV.